A selection of T cell receptor beta chains follows, all from one sample in a study of monozygotic twins with inflammatory bowel disease. TCRdb reprocessed the 5' RACE reads, with one entry per CDR3 protein and no DNA. The sample includes 330,000 or so distinct CDR3 sequences. The sequenced sample was blood. The receptor set was obtained from a human donor with ulcerative colitis or Crohn's disease, or a healthy co-twin of an affected twin (not recorded which). CDR3s include the opening cysteine and the closing phenylalanine or tryptophan.

v_call: TRBV5-1
j_call: TRBJ2-5
cdr3_aa: CASSLGARGKETQYF

v_call: TRBV12-3/TRBV12-4
j_call: TRBJ1-6
cdr3_aa: CASSARQGHSPLHF

v_call: TRBV7-8
j_call: TRBJ2-1
cdr3_aa: CASSSGTAGDEQFF

v_call: TRBV20-1
j_call: TRBJ2-2
cdr3_aa: CSAHRSEDPGELFF

v_call: TRBV20-1
j_call: TRBJ2-3
cdr3_aa: CSARSSDTKGGTQYF

v_call: TRBV20-1
j_call: TRBJ2-6
cdr3_aa: CSATRGPSGANVLTF

v_call: TRBV28
j_call: TRBJ2-7
cdr3_aa: CASSPTTVSYEQYF

v_call: TRBV3-1
j_call: TRBJ1-2
cdr3_aa: CASSQEAVPYGYTF

v_call: TRBV28
j_call: TRBJ2-7
cdr3_aa: CASRRSYEQYF

v_call: TRBV30
j_call: TRBJ2-1
cdr3_aa: CAWSPQVEQFF

v_call: TRBV10-3
j_call: TRBJ1-1
cdr3_aa: CAISESSWTWGYTEAFF

v_call: TRBV29-1
j_call: TRBJ2-3
cdr3_aa: CSVVRSGGNTDTQYF

v_call: TRBV11-2
j_call: TRBJ1-1
cdr3_aa: CASSSSGVSTEAFF

v_call: TRBV5-1
j_call: TRBJ2-5
cdr3_aa: CASSLFRQETQYF

v_call: TRBV5-1
j_call: TRBJ2-1
cdr3_aa: CASSDGYTGVGEQFF

v_call: TRBV29-1
j_call: TRBJ2-2
cdr3_aa: CSAVTQGANTGELFF

v_call: TRBV28
j_call: TRBJ1-5
cdr3_aa: CPSSPDRYANQPQHF

v_call: TRBV12-3/TRBV12-4
j_call: TRBJ2-2
cdr3_aa: CASSLVRRLNTGELFF

v_call: TRBV27
j_call: TRBJ2-7
cdr3_aa: CASSLRSRSSYEQYF

v_call: TRBV6-5
j_call: TRBJ2-7
cdr3_aa: CASSYSRGGIYEQYF

v_call: TRBV5-5
j_call: TRBJ2-1
cdr3_aa: CASSSPGSSYNEQFF

v_call: TRBV20-1
j_call: TRBJ2-3
cdr3_aa: CSAQGQGLATDTQYF

v_call: TRBV24-1
j_call: TRBJ2-7
cdr3_aa: CATSDLWDRPYEQYF

v_call: TRBV7-9
j_call: TRBJ1-1
cdr3_aa: CASSLVLSHHTEAFF

v_call: TRBV6-1
j_call: TRBJ2-3
cdr3_aa: CASSPKDGPLRITDTQYF

v_call: TRBV5-1
j_call: TRBJ2-1
cdr3_aa: CASSWMLGTENEQFF

v_call: TRBV6-4
j_call: TRBJ2-3
cdr3_aa: CASASKPGLAGDTQYF

v_call: TRBV5-1
j_call: TRBJ1-6
cdr3_aa: CASSRAQGNSPLHF

v_call: TRBV20-1
j_call: TRBJ2-3
cdr3_aa: CSALPQREEGTDTQYF

v_call: TRBV6-1
j_call: TRBJ1-3
cdr3_aa: CASSGSLGPGNTIYF

v_call: TRBV5-1
j_call: TRBJ1-3
cdr3_aa: CASSLYASRQGSGNTIYF

v_call: TRBV6-1
j_call: TRBJ1-3
cdr3_aa: CASSPSIYSGNTIYF

v_call: TRBV7-9
j_call: TRBJ2-1
cdr3_aa: CASSLLTGGEFF

v_call: TRBV24-1
j_call: TRBJ2-2
cdr3_aa: CATSRNGLAGTVNTGELFF

v_call: TRBV5-1
j_call: TRBJ2-2
cdr3_aa: CASSPPNTGELFF

v_call: TRBV16
j_call: TRBJ1-1
cdr3_aa: CASSQLVSGTNTEAFF